These T cell receptor beta chains were read from a single sample in a study of blood T cells in healthy people across ages. TCRdb reprocessed the 5' RACE reads with MiXCR, giving one entry per CDR3 protein. The sample consists of more than 900,000 distinct CDR3 sequences, 25% to 35% of them appearing once. The same data also went into a second study, on T cells of mothers and their children.

Specimen: blood. The receptors here all came from a woman in her 40s in good health. Both conserved end residues are part of each CDR3. Each record gives: J gene, D gene, clone size, V gene, CDR3 protein, CDR3 DNA. A D gene is named only where the DNA matches it firmly. Rows may omit the clone size; those that give it use once, few, many or a size class.

TRBJ2-5,TRBD2,.,TRBV7-2,CASSLERGGPSGTQYF,TGTGCCAGCAGCTTAGAACGCGGGGGGCCTTCAGGGACCCAGTACTTC
TRBJ1-5,.,few,TRBV7-8,CASSLARGGLNQPQHF,TGTGCCAGCAGCTTAGCGCGTGGGGGACTCAATCAGCCCCAGCATTTT
TRBJ2-3,TRBD1,.,TRBV20-1,CSARAVTFTGTGLTDTQYF,TGCAGTGCTAGAGCGGTAACTTTCACCGGGACAGGGTTGACAGATACGCAGTATTTT
TRBJ1-1,TRBD1,few,TRBV7-2,CASSPGRQGGTEAFF,TGTGCCAGCAGCCCCGGAAGACAGGGAGGAACTGAAGCTTTCTTT
TRBJ1-5,.,few,TRBV12-3/TRBV12-4,CASSRPYQPQHF,TGTGCCAGCAGTCGTCCCTATCAGCCCCAGCATTTT
TRBJ1-2,TRBD1,.,TRBV2,CASSLRQGDNYGYTF,TGTGCCAGCAGTCTCCGACAGGGAGATAACTATGGCTACACCTTC
TRBJ2-5,TRBD2,few,TRBV9,CASSVDSAGGPETQYF,TGTGCCAGCAGCGTAGATTCAGCGGGGGGGCCTGAGACCCAGTACTTC
TRBJ2-1,.,.,TRBV7-2,CASSSGTGYSNNEQFF,TGTGCCAGCAGCTCCGGAACAGGGTACTCCAACAATGAGCAGTTCTTC
TRBJ1-5,.,few,TRBV9,CASSIDGQGNQPQHF,TGTGCCAGCAGCATAGACGGGCAGGGCAATCAGCCCCAGCATTTT
TRBJ2-2,.,many,TRBV5-1,CASSNTGELFF,TGCGCCAGCAGCAACACCGGGGAGCTGTTTTTT
TRBJ1-6,.,few,TRBV20-1,CSARDYRRRVLNSPLHF,TGCAGTGCTAGAGACTACAGGAGACGAGTCCTTAATTCACCCCTCCACTTT
TRBJ2-5,.,.,TRBV12-3/TRBV12-4,CASSPPGGVARETQYF,TGTGCCAGCAGTCCCCCAGGCGGGGTAGCCCGAGAGACCCAGTACTTC
TRBJ1-2,.,few,TRBV7-2,CASSSRNSGRDGYTF,TGTGCCAGCAGCTCACGGAACTCCGGACGGGATGGCTACACCTTC
TRBJ1-5,TRBD1,few,TRBV20-1,CSANDRGANQPQHF,TGCAGTGCTAACGACAGGGGTGCCAATCAGCCCCAGCATTTT
TRBJ2-7,TRBD1,many,TRBV20-1,CSAPSPGQGLSYEQYF,TGCAGTGCCCCGAGTCCGGGACAGGGACTCTCCTACGAGCAGTACTTC